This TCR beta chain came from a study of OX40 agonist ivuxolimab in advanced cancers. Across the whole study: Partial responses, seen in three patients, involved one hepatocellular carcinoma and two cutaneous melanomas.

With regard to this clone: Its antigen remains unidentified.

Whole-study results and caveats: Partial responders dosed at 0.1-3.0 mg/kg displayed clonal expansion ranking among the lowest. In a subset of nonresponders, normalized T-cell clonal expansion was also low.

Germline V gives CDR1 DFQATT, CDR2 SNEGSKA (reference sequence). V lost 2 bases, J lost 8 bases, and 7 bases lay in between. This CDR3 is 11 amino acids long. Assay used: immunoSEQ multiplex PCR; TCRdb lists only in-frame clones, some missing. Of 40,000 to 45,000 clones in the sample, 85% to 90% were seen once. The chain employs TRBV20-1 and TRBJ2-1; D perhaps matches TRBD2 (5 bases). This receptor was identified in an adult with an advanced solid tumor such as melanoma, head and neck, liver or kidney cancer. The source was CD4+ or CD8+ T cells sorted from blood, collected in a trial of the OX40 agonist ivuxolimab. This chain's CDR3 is CSARLAYEQFF. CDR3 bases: TGCAGTGCTAGACTAGCTTATGAGCAGTTCTTC.